This T cell receptor beta chain was identified during a study of CD8+ T cells in alopecia areata. Study overall: Those patients who were treated received oral tofacitinib, which was given at 5 to 10 mg twice daily for moderate-to-severe alopecia areata.

As the sequencing template, cDNA was produced by extracting RNA and reverse transcribing it. Profiling relied on immunoSEQ multiplex PCR, and the TCRdb table lists in-frame clones only, not all of them. The sample has about 190,000 clones; approximately 59% are singletons. Sampling of alopecia areata patients yielded lesional scalp punch biopsies as well as peripheral blood. Per germline, CDR1 GTSNPN and CDR2 SVGIG (reference sequence). V shed 0 bases and J shed 6 bases, with 11 bases lying between them. This CDR3 contains 13 residues. The sequence came from a human donor with alopecia areata. This chain connects TRBV30 to TRBJ1-1; possible D gene TRBD1, 6 bases. Sequenced here: CD4+ T cells sorted from blood, sampled at week 0. The CDR3 DNA reads as TGTGCCTGGAGTGTAAAGGGGGGCTCTGAAGCTTTCTTT. Its protein product is CAWSVKGGSEAFF.